The 30 T cell receptor beta chains below come from one sample, sequenced in a study of cytomegalovirus exposure and HLA in healthy donors. Vbeta (60) and Jbeta (13) primers were used in the PCR. Here immunoSEQ multiplex PCR was the method, and the copy in TCRdb shows in-frame clones only, minus some. The data contain 160,000 or so clones, over 70% of them singletons. Sequences were obtained from PBMCs. These receptor sequences come from a woman aged 18-29 years in good health and CMV-seronegative.

This chain connects TRBV29-1 to TRBJ1-4; a possible D gene is TRBD1 (6 bases). This CDR3 has 13 amino acids. The V gene lost 5 bases and the J gene lost 3 bases, with 10 bases spanning the gap. Germline loops: CDR1 SQVTM, CDR2 ANQGSEA. DNA of the CDR3: TGCAGCGTTCGGGGGGCGGCTAATGAAAAACTGTTTTTT. Protein product: CSVRGAANEKLFF.

This chain joins TRBV9 and TRBJ2-1; 13 bases align to TRBD2. CDR1 is SGDLS and CDR2 is YYNGEE in the germline V gene. The V gene end was trimmed by 7 bases and the J gene end by 6 bases; junction bases not matched to a gene: 4. The CDR3 is 14 residues long. The CDR3 spells CASGGLAGVNEQFF. Written as DNA, the CDR3 is TGTGCCAGCGGAGGACTAGCGGGGGTCAATGAGCAGTTCTTC.

V gene TRBV15 combines with J gene TRBJ2-1, with 8 bases that match TRBD1. The trim removed 5 bases at V and 9 bases at J, leaving 12 bases unmatched. This CDR3 has 15 amino acids. Germline assignment: CDR1 LNHNV and CDR2 YYDKDF (reference sequence). CDR3 protein: CATSGLTRGRGEQFF. In DNA, the CDR3 is TGTGCCACCAGCGGATTAACCAGGGGGCGCGGTGAGCAGTTCTTC.

A word on this clone: The sample contains more than one DNA sequence encoding this CDR3. The rearrangement uses TRBV19 and TRBJ1-1; D unresolved. The length of the CDR3 is 12 residues. The V gene lost 6 bases and the J gene lost 1 base, with 6 bases spanning the gap. Germline V gene lookup returns CDR1 LNHDA and CDR2 SQIVND (reference sequence). CDR3 nucleotides: TGTGCCAGTAGGGAGGGGAACACTGAAGCTTTCTTT. This sequence encodes CASREGNTEAFF. Complete variable domain (other parts from reference TRBV19 and TRBJ1-1): DGGITQSPKYLFRKEGQNVTLSCEQNLNHDAMYWYRQDPGQGLRLIYYSQIVNDFQKGDIAEGYSVSREKKESFPLTVTSAQKNPTAFYLCASREGNTEAFFGQGTRLTVV.

Remarks on this clone: Other DNA variants within this sample encode the same CDR3. The chain joins TRBV28 to TRBJ1-5; D is uncertain. The germline CDR1 and CDR2 sequences are MDHEN and SYDVKM. This CDR3 has 13 amino acids. V lost 3 bases, J lost 2 bases, and 5 bases lay in between. The DNA of the CDR3 is TGTGCCAGCAGTTTCGGAGGCAATCAGCCCCAGCATTTT. Translated, it gives CASSFGGNQPQHF.

V is TRBV19 and J is TRBJ1-6; TRBD1 might be the D (6 bases). The V end was cut by 9 bases, the J end by 9 bases, with 21 bases between. Germline-derived CDR1 and CDR2 are LNHDA and SQIVND (reference sequence). The CDR3 length is 15 residues. The CDR3 region is CARNTARGRGSPLHF. In DNA, the CDR3 is TGTGCCAGAAATACCGCCAGGGGTCGGGGTTCACCCCTCCACTTT. The variable domain in full, completed from reference TRBV19 and TRBJ1-6, reads DGGITQSPKYLFRKEGQNVTLSCEQNLNHDAMYWYRQDPGQGLRLIYYSQIVNDFQKGDIAEGYSVSREKKESFPLTVTSAQKNPTAFYLCARNTARGRGSPLHFGNGTRLTVT.

As to this clone: At one end the junction does not follow the germline gene, possibly because of a read error. The rearrangement uses TRBV7-9 and TRBJ1-1, with D possibly matching TRBD1 (6 bases). Germline V gene data show CDR1 as SEHNR and CDR2 as FQNEAQ (reference sequence). CDR3 length equals 15 residues. CDR3 sequence (DNA): TGTTCCAGCAGCTTAGGGGGAGGGGCCGGCCGTGGAGCTTTCTTT. This gives the protein CSSSLGGGAGRGAFF.

The CDR3 spells CASSLREVWGTEAFF. The CDR3 nucleotides are TGTGCCAGCAGCCTTAGGGAGGTTTGGGGCACTGAAGCTTTCTTT. The chain uses TRBV9 and TRBJ1-1; D not certain. Germline assignment: CDR1 SGDLS and CDR2 YYNGEE. The CDR3 covers 15 residues. Deletions cut 4 bases from V and 4 bases from J, with 17 bases between.

This clone has just a few counts. The chain has TRBV4-2 and TRBJ1-6; 7 nucleotides align to TRBD1. The J segment lost 6 bases and the V segment lost 0 bases, leaving 5 bases of the junction unmatched. Germline V gene data show CDR1 as LGHNA and CDR2 as YNFKEQ. The CDR3 sequence is 16 residues long. The CDR3 DNA sequence: TGTGCCAGCAGCCAAGATGTGCAGGGGGGTAATTCACCCCTCCACTTT. It yields the protein CASSQDVQGGNSPLHF.

This clone came up a few times. This chain joins TRBV5-1 and TRBJ1-1; a weak D match, TRBD1 (6 bases). Germline CDR1 is SGHRS and CDR2 is YFSETQ. CDR3 size: 14 residues. V shed 0 bases and J shed 1 base, with 7 bases lying between them. The CDR3 loop is CASSLVGGNTEAFF. CDR3 nucleotide sequence: TGCGCCAGCAGCTTGGTAGGGGGGAACACTGAAGCTTTCTTT.

In the case of this clone: A junction end diverges from the germline sequence, so it may reflect a read error. The CDR3 DNA follows: TGTGCCTGGAGCATAGCCGGGACAGGCTGGGTTTTT. Its translation: CAWSIAGTGWVF. The chain carries TRBV30 and TRBJ1-4, with TRBD1 matching over 8 bases. This CDR3 contains 12 residues. Germline assignment: CDR1 GTSNPN and CDR2 SVGIG (reference sequence).

This rearrangement joins TRBV7-6 to TRBJ2-5; TRBD2 matches at 7 bases. The ends lost 7 bases at V and 6 bases at J; junction bases unmatched: 11. The CDR3 sequence is 14 residues long. Looked up from germline, CDR1 is SGHVS and CDR2 is FNYEAQ. This CDR3 reads CASTDWGGMKTQYF. CDR3 DNA sequence: TGTGCCAGCACCGACTGGGGAGGGATGAAGACCCAGTACTTC.

The chain is built from TRBV10-2 and TRBJ1-2; no clear D gene. This CDR3 has 13 residues. Germline CDR1 is WSHSY and CDR2 is SAAADI. Deletions cut 3 bases from V and 2 bases from J, with 7 bases between. CDR3 in DNA: TGCGCCAGCAGTGATAGAGAGAACTATGGCTACACCTTC. It translates to CASSDRENYGYTF.

A few counts support this clone. The rearrangement joins TRBV6-5 to TRBJ1-4; 9 positions agree with TRBD1. Losses at the gene ends were 7 bases for V and 8 bases for J; bases not matched to a gene: 2. The CDR3 has 12 amino acids. Germline CDR1 reads MNHEY; CDR2 reads SVGAGI. The CDR3 loop is CASTTGGEKLFF. DNA for the CDR3: TGTGCCAGCACAACAGGGGGCGAAAAACTGTTTTTT.

The chain has TRBV11-3 and TRBJ2-1; the match to TRBD2 covers 15 bases. The ends lost 5 bases at V and 16 bases at J; junction bases unmatched: 12. Per germline, CDR1 SGHNT and CDR2 YENEEA. There are 15 residues in the CDR3. CDR3 coding DNA: TGTGCCAGCAGCCCTCTGGGACTAGCGGGGGGCCCGCCCTTCTTC. It encodes CASSPLGLAGGPPFF.

The CDR3 loop reads CASSLGARVGGEAFF. DNA for the CDR3: TGTGCCAGCAGCCTAGGGGCGCGGGTAGGCGGTGAAGCTTTCTTT. The chain employs TRBV7-2 and TRBJ1-1, with D perhaps TRBD1 (5 bases). Germline V lookup: CDR1 SGHTA, CDR2 FQGNSA. The CDR3 runs 15 residues. V dropped 5 bases and J dropped 7 bases, with 20 bases sitting between them.

The J gene is TRBJ1-4, the V gene TRBV28, with D possibly TRBD1 on 6 matching bases. Trimming took off 6 bases at V and 8 bases at J, with 19 bases between the two ends. Germline V gene sequence: CDR1 MDHEN, CDR2 SYDVKM. The CDR3 extends over 15 amino acids. The CDR3 DNA follows: TGTGCCAGCAGCCCATCCAGGGGTTCGAGCGAAAAACTGTTTTTT. Amino acid sequence: CASSPSRGSSEKLFF.

In the case of this clone: At one end the junction does not follow the germline gene, possibly because of a read error. The V and J genes are TRBV7-9 and TRBJ1-2; maybe TRBD1 (6 bases). The germline V gene has CDR1 SEHNR and CDR2 FQNEAQ (reference sequence). The CDR3 has 16 amino acids. CDR3 DNA sequence: TGTTCCAGCAGCTTAGGAGTGGGTGGGGGCGCCTATGGCTACACCTTC. Translated, it gives CSSSLGVGGGAYGYTF. The full variable domain, with the rest looked up from reference TRBV7-9 and TRBJ1-2, is DTGVSQNPRHKITKRGQNVTFRCDPISEHNRLYWYRQTLGQGPEFLTYFQNEAQLEKSRLLSDRFSAERPKGSFSTLEIQRTEQGDSAMYLCSSSLGVGGGAYGYTFGSGTRLTVV.

The rearrangement uses TRBV19 and TRBJ1-1; 12 bases agree with TRBD1. This CDR3 comprises 15 residues. V shed 7 bases and J 5 bases; nucleotides not matched to a gene: 8. Looked up from germline, CDR1 is LNHDA and CDR2 is SQIVND (reference sequence). CDR3 protein: CASIIGTGGYTEAFF. The CDR3 coding sequence is TGTGCCAGTATCATAGGGACAGGGGGCTATACTGAAGCTTTCTTT.

The V and J genes are TRBV7-2 and TRBJ2-4; a possible D gene is TRBD1 (6 bases). Trimming cost V 3 bases and J 6 bases, with 15 bases left between them. The CDR3 covers 15 residues. Looked up from germline, CDR1 is SGHTA and CDR2 is FQGNSA. CDR3 region: CASSFQGNLGNIQYF. The CDR3 DNA reads as TGTGCCAGCAGCTTCCAGGGGAATCTTGGAAACATTCAGTACTTC.

V is TRBV7-8 and J is TRBJ1-5; possibly TRBD1 for D (6 bases). Deletions cut 3 bases from V and 1 base from J, with 10 bases between. Germline-derived CDR1 and CDR2 are SGHVS and FQNEAQ. The CDR3 contains 15 residues. The CDR3 protein is CASSLAGESNQPQHF. The CDR3 region has the DNA TGTGCCAGCAGCTTGGCAGGGGAGAGCAATCAGCCCCAGCATTTT.

The genes are TRBV2 and TRBJ1-5; D not resolved. The CDR3 is made up of 16 amino acids. Per germline, CDR1 SNHLY and CDR2 FYNNEI. The V end was cut by 2 bases, the J end by 4 bases, with 15 bases between. The CDR3 is CASSERAHGINQPQHF. The CDR3, as DNA: TGTGCCAGCAGTGAACGAGCACACGGGATTAATCAGCCCCAGCATTTT.

About this clone itself: The sample carries other DNA sequences with the same CDR3. V and J are TRBV29-1 and TRBJ2-5; weak D call: TRBD2 (6 bases). Trimming stripped 5 bases from V and 4 bases from J, with 8 bases between. Germline assignment: CDR1 SQVTM and CDR2 ANQGSEA. This CDR3 region has 11 residues. CDR3 coding DNA: TGCAGCGTTTCGCGGGGAGAGACCCAGTACTTC. Amino acid sequence: CSVSRGETQYF.

A few counts support this clone. This chain connects TRBV6-5 to TRBJ1-1; TRBD1 matches at 7 bases. CDR3 size: 14 residues. Per the germline V gene, CDR1 is MNHEY and CDR2 is SVGAGI. V shed 6 bases, J shed 7 bases, and the junction held 11 bases outside the gene matches. The CDR3 loop is CASRPDRASLEAFF. CDR3 DNA: TGTGCCAGCAGGCCCGACAGGGCATCACTTGAAGCTTTCTTT.

This rearrangement joins TRBV2 to TRBJ1-1; a possible D gene is TRBD1 (5 bases). CDR3 length: 14 amino acids. Germline V CDR1 and CDR2: SNHLY, FYNNEI. V lost 4 bases and J lost 0, with 9 bases in between. This CDR3 reads CASSGQPLNTEAFF. For the CDR3, the DNA is TGTGCCAGCAGTGGACAGCCTTTGAACACTGAAGCTTTCTTT.

The chain's CDR3 is CASSLDRGLSPLHF. The CDR3 DNA is TGTGCCAGCAGCTTGGACAGGGGGCTTTCACCCCTCCACTTT. V and J are TRBV5-6 and TRBJ1-6; 9 bases fit TRBD1. The ends lost 0 bases at V and 9 bases at J; junction bases unmatched: 1. The length of the CDR3 is 14 residues. Germline assignment: CDR1 SGHDT and CDR2 YYEEEE.

V gene TRBV5-1 combines with J gene TRBJ2-1, with 7 bases that match TRBD1. CDR1 is SGHRS and CDR2 is YFSETQ in the germline V gene. The V gene end was trimmed by 0 bases and the J gene end by 6 bases; junction bases not matched to a gene: 6. This CDR3 contains 15 residues. The CDR3 bases are TGCGCCAGCAGCTTGGCGGGACAGATTCTCAATGAGCAGTTCTTC. As protein: CASSLAGQILNEQFF.

The rearrangement joins TRBV6-1 to TRBJ1-5, with D maybe TRBD1 (5 bases). This CDR3 region has 15 residues. The V gene's germline CDR1 is MNHNS and CDR2 SASEGT. The V gene lost 10 bases and the J gene lost 3 bases, with 19 bases spanning the gap. In DNA, the CDR3 is TGTGCCACCCGAGTAGGACAAAGAATCAATCAGCCCCAGCATTTT. Translation gives CATRVGQRINQPQHF.

V and J are TRBV11-2 and TRBJ2-1, with 12 bases aligning to TRBD2. The CDR3 length is 16 residues. The germline CDR1 and CDR2 sequences are SGHAT and FQNNGV. V dropped 1 base and J dropped 4; count of bases not matched to a gene: 2. The CDR3 loop is CASSLVLAGGYNEQFF. The CDR3 DNA reads TGTGCCAGCAGCTTAGTTCTAGCGGGGGGGTACAATGAGCAGTTCTTC.

The chain has TRBV4-2 and TRBJ2-1, with D possibly TRBD2 on 6 matching bases. Germline V gives CDR1 LGHNA, CDR2 YNFKEQ. There are 13 residues in the CDR3. Between the trimmed V and J ends, which lost 4 bases and 9 bases, there was a span of 13 bases. CDR3 residues: CASSLGGAPEQFF. The CDR3, as DNA: TGTGCCAGCAGCCTTGGCGGGGCCCCTGAGCAGTTCTTC.